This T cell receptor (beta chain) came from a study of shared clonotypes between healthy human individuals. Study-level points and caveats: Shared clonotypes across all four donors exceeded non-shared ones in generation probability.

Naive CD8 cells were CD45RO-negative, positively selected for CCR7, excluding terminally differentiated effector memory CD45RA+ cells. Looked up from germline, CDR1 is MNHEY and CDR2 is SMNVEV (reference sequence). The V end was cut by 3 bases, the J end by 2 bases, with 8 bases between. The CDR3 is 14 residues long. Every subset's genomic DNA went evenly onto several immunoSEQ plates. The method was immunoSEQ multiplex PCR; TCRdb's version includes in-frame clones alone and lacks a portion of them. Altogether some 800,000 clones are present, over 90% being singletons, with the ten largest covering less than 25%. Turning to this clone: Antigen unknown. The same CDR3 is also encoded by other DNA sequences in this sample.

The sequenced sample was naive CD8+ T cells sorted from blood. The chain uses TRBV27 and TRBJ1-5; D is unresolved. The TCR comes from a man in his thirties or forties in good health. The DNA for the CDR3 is TGTGCCAGCAGTTTCGCCGGGGGCAATCAGCCCCAGCATTTT. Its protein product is CASSFAGGNQPQHF.